The present T cell receptor (beta chain) was sequenced within a study of T cell clonality in common variable immunodeficiency. This clone turned up a few times. Its antigen is currently unknown. The read halts 3 residues ahead of the CDR3 end, with the missing end drawn from the germline J gene. Each donor provided about 5 to 9 ml of heparinized whole blood. V shed 7 bases and J 6 bases; nucleotides not matched to a gene: 7. There are 14 residues in the CDR3. Germline V gene sequence: CDR1 SNHLY, CDR2 FYNNEI. The study, taken as a whole, reports: Compared with healthy controls, CVID subjects showed increased TCRbeta clonality, mostly in about a third. Compared with controls, CVID subjects had fewer shared TCRbeta clones.

Some clones are missing from TCRdb's copy, which holds only in-frame ones; the method was immunoSEQ multiplex PCR. The record shows roughly 58,000 clones for this sample, with no singletons present. The chain couples TRBV2 to TRBJ1-5, with TRBD1 matching 9 bases. The sequence came from a person aged 18-70 years in good health. Sequencing input: peripheral blood mononuclear cells. CDR3 protein: CASTYTGGGQPQHF. Incomplete CDR3 DNA: TGTGCCAGCACTTATACAGGGGGCGGTCAGCCC.